This T cell receptor beta chain was observed in a study of blood T cell repertoires in COVID-19. Study at large: Both acute and convalescent COVID-19 samples were obtained from the United States, Italy and Spain. Nucleic acid was either cDNA or gDNA, and it came from T cells, B-cell-depleted T cells, or PBMCs.

Trimming cost V 4 bases and J 1 base, with 15 bases left between them. The CDR3 runs to 15 residues. Per germline, CDR1 SGHRS and CDR2 YFSETQ. Clinical history as reported by participants underpinned cohort assignment. In the authors' workflow: Reference gene primer amplification gave nucleated cell count estimates. The table came from immunoSEQ multiplex PCR; TCRdb's copy has only in-frame clones and leaves some out. The V and J calls and clone size come from that table; D and trimming were worked out from the DNA. The sample carries 130,000 to 150,000 clones, roughly 84% recorded once. The TCR comes from a woman aged 50 to 60 who had been exposed to COVID-19. Sequenced input: PBMCs or T cells enriched from blood (not recorded which). The chain recombines TRBV5-1 with TRBJ2-7; TRBD2 is a possible D gene (6 bases). CDR3 amino acids: CASSPGVSESYEQYF. DNA of the CDR3: TGCGCCAGCAGCCCGGGGGTGAGCGAGTCCTACGAGCAGTACTTC.